This T cell receptor beta chain was captured by sequencing in a study of beta chain features in type 1 diabetes. General study results and limits: Significant though moderate, a shortening of TCRB CDR3s appeared in all four CD4+ subsets of Type 1 diabetes patients.

This clone has a handful of counts. The antigen is not known. CD45RO/CCR7/CD25/CD127/CD95/CD27 staining was used to isolate CD4+ naive, central memory, regulatory and stem cell-like memory cells by sorting. In all sorted populations, purity surpassed 95%. Germline-derived CDR1 and CDR2 are SGDLS and YYNGEE. This CDR3 is 15 amino acids long. Trimming pared 0 bases from V and 2 bases from J, leaving 12 bases between. Every isolated RNA sample was fully reverse transcribed, so sequencing captured expressed TCRB transcripts. A few million reads were obtained on average from naive, central memory and regulatory T cell samples. Sequencing was performed with immunoSEQ multiplex PCR; in TCRdb, only in-frame clones are kept and a portion is missing. The table records about half a million clones, 10% to 12% of them present only once.

The sequence was collected from a woman under 30 in good health. This rearrangement joins TRBV9 to TRBJ2-7; D may correspond to TRBD1 or TRBD2 (5 bases each). Material for sequencing was naive CD4+ T cells from blood. This chain's CDR3 is CASSVGGAAAYEQYF. The CDR3 nucleotides are TGTGCCAGCAGCGTAGGAGGGGCCGCCGCCTACGAGCAGTACTTC. The full variable domain, its missing parts supplied by reference TRBV9 and TRBJ2-7, is DSGVTQTPKHLITATGQRVTLRCSPRSGDLSVYWYQQSLDQGLQFLIQYYNGEERAKGNILERFSAQQFPDLHSELNLSSLELGDSALYFCASSVGGAAAYEQYFGPGTRLTVT.